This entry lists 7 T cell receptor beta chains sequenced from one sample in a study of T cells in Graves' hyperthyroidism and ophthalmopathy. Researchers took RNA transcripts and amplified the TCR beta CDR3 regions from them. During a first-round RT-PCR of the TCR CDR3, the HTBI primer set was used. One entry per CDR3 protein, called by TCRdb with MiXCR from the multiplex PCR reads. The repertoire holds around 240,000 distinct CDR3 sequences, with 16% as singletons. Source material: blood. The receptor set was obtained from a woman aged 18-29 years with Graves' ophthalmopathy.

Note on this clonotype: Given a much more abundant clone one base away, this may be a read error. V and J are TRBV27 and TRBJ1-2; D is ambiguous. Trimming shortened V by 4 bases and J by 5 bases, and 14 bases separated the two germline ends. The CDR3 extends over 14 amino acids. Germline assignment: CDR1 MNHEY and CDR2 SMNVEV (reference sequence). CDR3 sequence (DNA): TGTGCCAGCAGTTCAGCGACGGTTCGGTATGGCTACACCTTC. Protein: CASSSATVRYGYTF.

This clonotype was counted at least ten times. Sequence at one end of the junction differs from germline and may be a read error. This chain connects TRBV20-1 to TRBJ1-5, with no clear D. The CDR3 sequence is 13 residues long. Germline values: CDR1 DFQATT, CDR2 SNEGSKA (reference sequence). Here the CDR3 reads CSTRSGLSQPQHF. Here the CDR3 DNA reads TGCAGTACTAGGAGTGGTCTTAGTCAGCCCCAGCATTTT.

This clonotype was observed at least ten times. The chain's CDR3 is CASSSWTSGSTDTQYF. The CDR3 DNA reads TGTGCCAGCAGCTCGTGGACTAGCGGGAGCACAGATACGCAGTATTTT. The rearrangement uses TRBV7-9 and TRBJ2-3; TRBD2 matches at 11 bases. The CDR3 runs 16 residues. J gave up 0 bases and V 4 bases, and 3 bases lay outside the gene matches. CDR1 and CDR2 (germline): SEHNR, FQNEAQ (reference sequence).

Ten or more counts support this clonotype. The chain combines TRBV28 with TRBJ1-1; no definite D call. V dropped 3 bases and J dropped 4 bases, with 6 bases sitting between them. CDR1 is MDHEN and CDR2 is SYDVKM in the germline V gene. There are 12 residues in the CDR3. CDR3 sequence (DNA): TGTGCCAGCAGTTTTGGGTTCACTGAAGCTTTCTTT. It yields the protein CASSFGFTEAFF.

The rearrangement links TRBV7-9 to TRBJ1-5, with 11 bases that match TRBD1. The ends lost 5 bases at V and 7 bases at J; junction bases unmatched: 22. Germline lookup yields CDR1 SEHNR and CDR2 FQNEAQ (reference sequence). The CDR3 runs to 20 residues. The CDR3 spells CASSPGWRTGTGGSRQPQHF. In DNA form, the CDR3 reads TGTGCCAGCAGCCCAGGATGGAGAACCGGGACAGGGGGAAGTCGGCAGCCCCAGCATTTT.

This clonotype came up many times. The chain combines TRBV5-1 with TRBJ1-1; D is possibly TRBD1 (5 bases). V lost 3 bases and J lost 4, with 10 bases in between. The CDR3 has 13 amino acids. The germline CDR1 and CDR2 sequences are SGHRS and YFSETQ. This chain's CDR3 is CASSSGLRTEAFF. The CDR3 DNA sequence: TGCGCCAGCAGCTCGGGACTGCGCACTGAAGCTTTCTTT.

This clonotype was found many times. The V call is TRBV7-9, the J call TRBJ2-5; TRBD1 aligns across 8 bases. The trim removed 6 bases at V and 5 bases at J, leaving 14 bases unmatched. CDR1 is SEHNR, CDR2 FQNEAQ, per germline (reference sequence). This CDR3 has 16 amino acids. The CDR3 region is CASRLTGTGKGETQYF. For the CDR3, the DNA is TGTGCCAGCAGACTGACCGGGACAGGCAAGGGGGAGACCCAGTACTTC. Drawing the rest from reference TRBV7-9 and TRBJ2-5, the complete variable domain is DTGVSQNPRHKITKRGQNVTFRCDPISEHNRLYWYRQTLGQGPEFLTYFQNEAQLEKSRLLSDRFSAERPKGSFSTLEIQRTEQGDSAMYLCASRLTGTGKGETQYFGPGTRLLVL.